The T cell receptor (beta chain) under discussion was sequenced for a study of T cell changes during pregnancy in multiple sclerosis. Only in-frame clones appear in the TCRdb table, and some are missing; sequencing was by immunoSEQ multiplex PCR. Among about 40,000 clones listed, 75% to 95% were seen once. The junction had 15 bases not matched to a gene; V was cut back by 0 bases and J by 7 bases. Germline CDR1 reads SGHNT; CDR2 reads YYREEE (reference sequence). The CDR3 loop spans 17 amino acids. The sample consisted of CD4+ T cells from peripheral blood mononuclear cells, taken in the third trimester of pregnancy. This sequence originates from a female donor with multiple sclerosis, enrolled in a pregnancy study. This rearrangement joins TRBV5-4 to TRBJ2-5; 7 bases are a match to TRBD1. CDR3 DNA: TGTGCCAGCAGCTTGGTATTTTCTGACAGGGCTTATGTGACCCAGTACTTC. Its protein product is CASSLVFSDRAYVTQYF.